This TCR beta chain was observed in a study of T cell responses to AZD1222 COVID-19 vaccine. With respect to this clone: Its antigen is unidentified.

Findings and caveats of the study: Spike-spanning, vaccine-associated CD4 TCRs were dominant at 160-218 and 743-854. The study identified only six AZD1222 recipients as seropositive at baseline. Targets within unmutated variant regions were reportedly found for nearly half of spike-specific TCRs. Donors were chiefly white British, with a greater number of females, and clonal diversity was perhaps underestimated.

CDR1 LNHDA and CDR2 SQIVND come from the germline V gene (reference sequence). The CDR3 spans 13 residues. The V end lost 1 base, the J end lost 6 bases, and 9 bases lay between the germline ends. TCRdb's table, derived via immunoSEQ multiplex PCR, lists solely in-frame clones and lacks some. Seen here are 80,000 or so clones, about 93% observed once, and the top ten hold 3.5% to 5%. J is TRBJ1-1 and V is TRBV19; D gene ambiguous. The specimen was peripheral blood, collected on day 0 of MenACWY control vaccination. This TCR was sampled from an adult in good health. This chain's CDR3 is CASSIVNRAEAFF. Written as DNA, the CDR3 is TGTGCCAGTAGTATAGTTAATCGTGCTGAAGCTTTCTTT. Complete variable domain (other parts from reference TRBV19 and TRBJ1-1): DGGITQSPKYLFRKEGQNVTLSCEQNLNHDAMYWYRQDPGQGLRLIYYSQIVNDFQKGDIAEGYSVSREKKESFPLTVTSAQKNPTAFYLCASSIVNRAEAFFGQGTRLTVV.